The rows below give T cell receptor beta chains drawn from one sample of a study of blood T cell repertoires in COVID-19. The repertoire was sequenced with immunoSEQ multiplex PCR; TCRdb's copy has only in-frame clones and lacks some. The data hold 290,000 or so clones, with approximately 86% observed a single time. Material for sequencing was PBMCs or T cells enriched from blood (not recorded which). The receptors shown here come from a woman aged 18-29 years who had recovered from COVID-19. CDR3s include the opening cysteine and the closing phenylalanine or tryptophan. D genes are given only for firm matches. Where a row states a size, it is once, few, many or the class of an expanded clone; other rows omit it.

d_call clone_size j_call v_call cdr3_nt cdr3_aa
. . TRBJ1-1 TRBV4-3 TGCGCCAGCAGCCATTTAGAATTTGGGAACACTGAAGCTTTCTTT CASSHLEFGNTEAFF
. . TRBJ2-1 TRBV11-3 TGTGCCAGCAGATGGGGGGAAACTTACAATGAGCAGTTCTTC CASRWGETYNEQFF
TRBD2 . TRBJ2-3 TRBV30 TGTGCCTGGACCTTAGCGGGGGGCAACGCGGATACGCAGTATTTT CAWTLAGGNADTQYF
TRBD2 . TRBJ2-1 TRBV4-1 TGCGCCAGCAGCCAAGTCGGGCTAGCGGGGGATGAGCAGTTCTTC CASSQVGLAGDEQFF
. . TRBJ2-7 TRBV15 TGTGCCACCAGCGGAGGGCGGGAACGAATCTACGAGCAGTACTTC CATSGGRERIYEQYF
. . TRBJ1-1 TRBV29-1 TGCAGCTTTCGGACAGCGAACACTGAAGCTTTCTTT CSFRTANTEAFF
. . TRBJ1-6 TRBV30 TGTGCCTGGAGTGGGGCGGGGGGAAATTCACCCCTCCACTTT CAWSGAGGNSPLHF
TRBD1 . TRBJ2-1 TRBV2 TGTGCCAGCGACTTCACCGGGACAGGGGCGGAGGGGCTACACAATGAGCAGTTCTTC CASDFTGTGAEGLHNEQFF
. . TRBJ2-5 TRBV5-6 TGTGCCAGCAGCCCAGCGCTACAAGAGACCCAGTACTTC CASSPALQETQYF
. . TRBJ2-3 TRBV29-1 TGCAGCGTTGGTCAGGGGGGTGGGACAGATACGCAGTATTTT CSVGQGGGTDTQYF
TRBD2 . TRBJ2-7 TRBV6-2/TRBV6-3 TGTGCCAGCAGTCTAGCGGGGCCCCCCCACGAGCAGTACTTC CASSLAGPPHEQYF
TRBD2 . TRBJ2-7 TRBV28 TGTGCCAGCAGTCGTCTAGCGGGAGCCTACGAGCAGTACTTC CASSRLAGAYEQYF
TRBD1 . TRBJ2-2 TRBV5-1 TGCGCCAGCAGCTTGGATACTATACAGGGGGCCAACACCGGGGAGCTGTTTTTT CASSLDTIQGANTGELFF
TRBD1 . TRBJ1-5 TRBV28 TGTGCCAGCAGTTTGGGGACAGATAATCAGCCCCAGCATTTT CASSLGTDNQPQHF
. once TRBJ2-7 TRBV27 TGTGCCAGCAGTCTGACAGCCCGTAGCTCCTACGAGCAGTACTTC CASSLTARSSYEQYF
. . TRBJ2-7 TRBV6-1 TGTGCCAGCAGTGAAAGGTGGGGCCTCTACGAGCAGTACTTC CASSERWGLYEQYF
. once TRBJ2-1 TRBV3-1/TRBV3-2 TGTGCCAGCAGCCACCCGCGAGGGGGCTACAATGAGCAGTTCTTC CASSHPRGGYNEQFF
TRBD2 . TRBJ2-1 TRBV29-1 TGCAGCGGGTTAGCGGGAGGGAGTTGGGCATACAATGAGCAGTTCTTC CSGLAGGSWAYNEQFF
. . TRBJ1-1 TRBV27 TGTGCCAGCAGTTTATCGAAGTCTGGCAGGGCCGAAGCTTTCTTT CASSLSKSGRAEAFF
TRBD2 . TRBJ2-1 TRBV19 TGTGCCAGTAGGACTAGCGGGAGTACTGCTGAGCAGTTCTTC CASRTSGSTAEQFF
. . TRBJ1-5 TRBV2 TGTGCCAGCAGTACCGCCGGGGAAGTTAATCAGCCCCAGCATTTT CASSTAGEVNQPQHF
. . TRBJ1-2 TRBV5-1 TGCGCCAGCAGCAGTGACCCAGGGTTCTATGGCTACACCTTC CASSSDPGFYGYTF
TRBD1 few TRBJ1-6 TRBV4-2 TGTGCCAGCAGCCAAGATTCGGGACAGGGGCAACCCCTCCACTTT CASSQDSGQGQPLHF
TRBD2 once TRBJ2-1 TRBV27 TGTGCCAGCAGTTTTTCTAGCGGGGGGGCACATGAGCAGTTCTTC CASSFSSGGAHEQFF
. . TRBJ2-1 TRBV30 TGTGCCTGGAGTGTACAGGGAGATGAGCAGTTCTTC CAWSVQGDEQFF
. . TRBJ1-1 TRBV28 TGTGCCAGCAACAGGGACACCCGGAACACTGAAGCTTTCTTT CASNRDTRNTEAFF
TRBD1 . TRBJ1-2 TRBV5-4 TGTGCCATAAGGGAAGGGACAGCCTATGGCTACACCTTC CAIREGTAYGYTF
TRBD2 . TRBJ2-4 TRBV20-1 TGCAGTGCTAGTACGCTAGCGGGGTTAGCCAAAAACATTCAGTACTTC CSASTLAGLAKNIQYF
. . TRBJ2-5 TRBV3-1/TRBV3-2 TGTGCCAGCAGCCAAGATAGGCGGGGCGAAAGACAGGAGACCCAGTACTTC CASSQDRRGERQETQYF
. . TRBJ2-3 TRBV5-1 TGCGCCAGCAGCCCCCTAGGAAGAGATACGCAGTATTTT CASSPLGRDTQYF
. . TRBJ1-2 TRBV28 TGTGCCAGCAGTTTAAGTACTGGACAGTGGTATGGCTACACCTTC CASSLSTGQWYGYTF
TRBD1 once TRBJ2-7 TRBV2 TGTGCCAGCAGGGGGACAGGGAGCCACGAGCAGTACTTC CASRGTGSHEQYF
. many TRBJ2-1 TRBV28 TGTGCCAGCACTGATGCGGGCAATGAGCAGTTCTTC CASTDAGNEQFF
. . TRBJ1-5 TRBV5-6 TGTGCCAGCAGCTTAGGAGGGTATAGCAATCAGCCCCAGCATTTT CASSLGGYSNQPQHF
. . TRBJ1-4 TRBV6-5 TGTGCCAGCAGTTACTCAACACAGAAGAATGAAAAACTGTTTTTT CASSYSTQKNEKLFF
TRBD2 . TRBJ2-3 TRBV7-2 TGTGCCAGCAGCTTAGTAGCGGGGGCCCTTAGCACAGATACGCAGTATTTT CASSLVAGALSTDTQYF
. . TRBJ2-2 TRBV30 TGTGCCTCGACAAGAGCCGGGGAGCTGTTTTTT CASTRAGELFF
TRBD1 . TRBJ1-2 TRBV18 TGTGCCAGCTCGCCGCCGGGACAGGGTAACTATGGCTACACCTTC CASSPPGQGNYGYTF
. . TRBJ1-3 TRBV18 TGTGCCAGCTCACCGGAAGGGGGTCACACCATATATTTT CASSPEGGHTIYF
TRBD1 . TRBJ1-6 TRBV19 TGTGCCAGTAGGTTCGGGACAGGGGACTATAATTCACCCCTCCACTTT CASRFGTGDYNSPLHF
TRBD1 once TRBJ1-2 TRBV5-4 TGTGCCAGCAGCTTTGACAGGGGAAGCGACTATGGCTACACCTTC CASSFDRGSDYGYTF
. . TRBJ1-2 TRBV4-3 TGCGCCAGCAGACAGGGAGGGGGCTATGGCTACACCTTC CASRQGGGYGYTF
TRBD2 once TRBJ2-1 TRBV2 TGTGCCAGCAGAATACTAGCGGGGACCTACAATGAGCAGTTCTTC CASRILAGTYNEQFF
. once TRBJ1-1 TRBV6-5 TGTGCCAGCAGAAGACACAGGGACGGGAACACTGAAGCTTTCTTT CASRRHRDGNTEAFF
TRBD2 . TRBJ2-2 TRBV5-4 TGTGCCAGCAGTACCGGCGGGAGGACGAACACCGGGGAGCTGTTTTTT CASSTGGRTNTGELFF
. . TRBJ2-1 TRBV12-3/TRBV12-4 TGTGCCAGCAGAGGAGGGGGCGATGAGCAGTTCTTC CASRGGGDEQFF
TRBD2 . TRBJ2-3 TRBV6-5 TGTGCCAGCGTCCCCTCTAGCGGGAGAGCAGATACGCAGTATTTT CASVPSSGRADTQYF